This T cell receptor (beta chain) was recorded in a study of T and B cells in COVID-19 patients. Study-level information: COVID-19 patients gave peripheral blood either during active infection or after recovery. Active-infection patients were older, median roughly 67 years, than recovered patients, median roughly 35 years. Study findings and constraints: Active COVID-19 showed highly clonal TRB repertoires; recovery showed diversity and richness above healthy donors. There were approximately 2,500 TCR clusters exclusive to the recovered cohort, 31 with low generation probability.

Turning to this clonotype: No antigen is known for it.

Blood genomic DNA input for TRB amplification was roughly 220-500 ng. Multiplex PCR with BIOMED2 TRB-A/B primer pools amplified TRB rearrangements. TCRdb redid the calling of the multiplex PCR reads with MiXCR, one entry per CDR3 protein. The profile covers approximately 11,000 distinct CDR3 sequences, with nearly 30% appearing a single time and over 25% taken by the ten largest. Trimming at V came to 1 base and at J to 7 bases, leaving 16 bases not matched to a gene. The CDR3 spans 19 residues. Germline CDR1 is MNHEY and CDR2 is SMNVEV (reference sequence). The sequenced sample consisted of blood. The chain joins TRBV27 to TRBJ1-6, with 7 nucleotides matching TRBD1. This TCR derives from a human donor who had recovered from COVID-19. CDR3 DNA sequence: TGTGCCAGCAGTTTATTTCCCCCCCTCGACAGGGCCGTCAATTCACCCCTCCACTTT. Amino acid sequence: CASSLFPPLDRAVNSPLHF.